Listed below are T cell receptor beta chains from one sample, sequenced in a study of CD4 and CD8 cells across lung adenocarcinoma regions. Each CDR3 protein gets one entry after TCRdb re-called the PCR reads with MiXCR. The table records 8,500 to 10,000 distinct CDR3 sequences, approximately 51% of them present only once. The sequenced sample was CD4+ T cells from the margin of a lung tumor. Receptor source: a male donor with lung adenocarcinoma. The CD4 and CD8 labels of this study may be unreliable. Both conserved end residues are part of each CDR3. The D gene is left open where the match is weak. Only some rows state a clone size, as once, few, many or a class for expanded clones.

d_call clone_size j_call v_call cdr3_aa cdr3_nt
TRBD2 NA TRBJ2-1 TRBV6-1 CTSSEWLAAYNEQFF TGTACCAGCAGTGAATGGCTAGCGGCCTACAATGAGCAGTTCTTC
NA NA TRBJ2-4 TRBV10-3 CAITGHRGPNIQYF TGCGCCATCACGGGTCACAGAGGGCCAAACATTCAGTACTTT
TRBD1 NA TRBJ2-1 TRBV27 CASMEGTGNYNEQFF TGTGCCAGCATGGAGGGGACAGGCAACTACAATGAGCAGTTCTTC
NA NA TRBJ2-7 TRBV6-1 CASSAGVVGYEQYF TGTGCCAGCAGCGCAGGGGTTGTAGGCTACGAGCAGTACTTC
NA NA TRBJ1-1 TRBV11-1 CASSPRLAGNTEAFF TGTGCCAGCAGCCCCCGCTTAGCGGGTAACACTGAAGCTTTCTTT
TRBD1 NA TRBJ1-2 TRBV6-1 CASSTSRTGGARPSGYTF TGTGCCAGCAGCACTTCTAGAACAGGGGGCGCTCGGCCGTCTGGCTACACCTTC
TRBD1 once TRBJ1-2 TRBV5-8 CASSLQGAPYGYTF TGTGCCAGCAGCTTGCAGGGGGCCCCCTATGGCTACACCTTC
NA NA TRBJ2-2 TRBV9 CASSVAGHPNTGELFF TGTGCCAGCAGCGTAGCGGGGCACCCGAACACCGGGGAGCTGTTTTTT
TRBD2 NA TRBJ2-1 TRBV7-8 CASERGPFSSYNEQFF TGTGCCAGCGAGCGGGGGCCTTTCAGCTCCTACAATGAGCAGTTCTTC
NA many TRBJ2-3 TRBV7-2 CASSLESRITDTQYF TGTGCTAGCAGCTTAGAGTCACGGATAACAGATACGCAGTATTTT
NA NA TRBJ2-3 TRBV6-1 CASSEEAGSTGTQYF TGTGCCAGCAGTGAAGAAGCGGGGAGCACAGGGACGCAGTATTTT
TRBD2 NA TRBJ2-3 TRBV25-1 CASSESLAGGTDTQYF TGTGCCAGCAGTGAATCACTAGCGGGGGGAACAGATACGCAGTATTTT
TRBD2 few TRBJ2-1 TRBV27 CASSFSAGDNPGEQFF TGTGCCAGCAGTTTTTCAGCGGGGGATAATCCGGGTGAGCAGTTCTTC
TRBD2 large TRBJ2-1 TRBV10-2 CASSVSSGSVNEQFF TGCGCCAGCAGTGTATCTAGCGGGAGTGTCAATGAGCAGTTCTTC
NA many TRBJ2-3 TRBV7-2 CASSLVSPDTQYF TGTGCCAGCAGCTTAGTCAGCCCAGATACGCAGTATTTT
NA few TRBJ2-4 TRBV27 CASSPTPGTKNIQYF TGTGCCAGTAGTCCCACTCCGGGAACCAAAAACATTCAGTACTTC
NA few TRBJ1-6 TRBV3-1 CASSWSLGEVDSPLHF TGTGCCAGCAGCTGGTCTCTCGGGGAGGTGGATTCACCCCTCCACTTT
TRBD1 medium-sized TRBJ1-4 TRBV6-1 CASSPGTGGNEKLFF TGTGCCAGCAGTCCGGGGACAGGGGGAAATGAAAAACTGTTTTTT
NA NA TRBJ2-2 TRBV29-1 CSIRLSAGELFF TGCAGCATTAGACTGTCCGCCGGGGAGCTGTTTTTT
NA medium-sized TRBJ2-3 TRBV6-5 CASRRAETPTQYF TGTGCCAGCAGGAGGGCGGAAACCCCTACGCAGTATTTT
NA NA TRBJ2-5 TRBV3-1 CASSQGAQPIGGTQYF TGTGCCAGCAGCCAAGGGGCCCAGCCAATTGGGGGAACCCAGTACTTC
TRBD2 medium-sized TRBJ2-1 TRBV7-2 CASTWTSGRYEQFF TGTGCCAGCACTTGGACTAGCGGGAGGTATGAGCAGTTCTTC
NA NA TRBJ1-6 TRBV6-5 CASSYSYRSSYNSPLHF TGTGCCAGCAGTTACTCGTACAGGAGCTCCTATAATTCACCCCTCCACTTT
TRBD1 medium-sized TRBJ1-2 TRBV4-1 CASSQEEGANYGYTF TGCGCCAGCAGCCAAGAAGAGGGGGCGAACTATGGCTACACCTTC
TRBD2 NA TRBJ2-1 TRBV6-5 CASSYLRTSGFSYNEQFF TGTGCCAGCAGTTACTTGAGGACTAGCGGATTCTCCTACAATGAGCAGTTCTTC
NA many TRBJ2-3 TRBV3-1 CASSQDRLAGTQYF TGTGCCAGCAGCCAAGATCGCCTAGCTGGTACGCAGTATTTT
TRBD2 medium-sized TRBJ2-5 TRBV27 CASSPGTSGRFEQYF TGTGCCAGCAGTCCCGGGACTAGCGGGAGGTTTGAGCAGTACTTC
NA NA TRBJ2-4 TRBV10-3 CAGRGAINTQYF TGTGCGGGCCGGGGAGCCATAAACACTCAGTACTTT
NA NA TRBJ1-4 TRBV6-1 CASRGGSTPNEKLFF TGTGCCAGCAGGGGGGGATCCACACCTAATGAAAAACTGTTTTTT
NA NA TRBJ2-6 TRBV6-1 CAREPCPGANVLTF TGTGCCAGAGAACCGTGTCCTGGGGCCAACGTCCTGACTTTC
TRBD1 few TRBJ1-2 TRBV27 CASSGQGQAGYTF TGTGCCTCCTCAGGACAGGGACAAGCTGGCTACACCTTC
NA NA TRBJ1-2 TRBV25-1 CASSEWGGSGLDGYTF TGTGCCAGCAGTGAATGGGGGGGTTCAGGCCTTGATGGCTACACCTTC
NA few TRBJ2-5 TRBV6-5 CASSYSGAQETQYF TGTGCCAGCAGTTACTCGGGGGCCCAAGAGACCCAGTACTTC
NA NA TRBJ2-3 TRBV7-2 CASSLAPVPGADTQYF TGTGCCAGCAGCTTAGCCCCCGTGCCGGGGGCAGATACGCAGTATTTT
TRBD2 NA TRBJ2-1 TRBV10-2 CASSDRTSGGQYNEQFF TGCGCCAGCAGTGATCGGACTAGCGGAGGACAGTACAATGAGCAGTTCTTC